A single sample gave rise to the 24 T cell receptor gamma chains below, sequenced in a study of intestinal T cells in coeliac disease. The TRG library came from 150 to 250 ng of biopsy DNA amplified with LymphoTrack primers. TCRdb reanalyzed the multiplex PCR reads using CATT. The sample holds several hundred gamma-chain clones, under 55% seen once. Each case's genomic DNA was extracted from ten roughly 5.2-µm formalin-fixed paraffin-embedded scrolls. Sequenced: a duodenal biopsy. These receptors were taken from a human donor with celiac disease.

Concerning this clone itself: This sequence may be a read error, since a much larger clone differs from it by one base. The rearrangement links TRGV3 to TRGJ1 or TRGJ2. Looked up from germline, CDR1 is VTNTFY and CDR2 is YDVSTARD (reference sequence). The CDR3 is 12 amino acids. CDR3 protein: CTTWDTHYKKLF. DNA of the CDR3: TGTACCACCTGGGACACCCATTATAAGAAACTCTTT.

Sample share makes this clone large. The chain carries TRGV3 and TRGJP1. Germline V gene lookup returns CDR1 VTNTFY and CDR2 YDVSTARD (reference sequence). The CDR3 is 14 amino acids. The trim removed 0 bases at V and 7 bases at J, leaving 5 bases unmatched. The chain's CDR3 is CATWDRPSGWFKIF. In nucleotides, the CDR3 is TGTGCCACCTGGGACAGGCCTAGTGGTTGGTTCAAGATATTT.

The chain has TRGV8 and TRGJ1 or TRGJ2. The CDR3 runs 10 residues. J gave up 3 bases and V 12 bases, and 5 bases lay outside the gene matches. The germline V gene encodes CDR1 VENAVY and CDR2 YDSYNSRV. DNA for the CDR3: TGTGCCCCGTTTTATTATAAGAAACTCTTT. Its protein is CAPFYYKKLF.

Only a few counts were recorded for this clone. V and J are TRGV10 and TRGJ1 or TRGJ2. TRGV10 counts as an open reading frame of uncertain function. The CDR3 totals 10 residues. V lost 8 bases and J lost 11; bases outside the gene matches: 7. The CDR3 here is CAAWVLEKLF. CDR3 coding DNA: TGTGCTGCGTGGGTTCTGGAGAAACTCTTT.

By sample fraction, this clone is large. CDR3 loop: CATWDRPAPSDSGWFKIF. The CDR3 nucleotides read TGTGCCACCTGGGATAGACCAGCGCCAAGTGATTCTGGTTGGTTCAAGATATTT. The V call is TRGV8, the J call TRGJP1. V dropped 1 base and J dropped 6; count of bases not matched to a gene: 17. There are 18 residues in the CDR3. Germline lookup yields CDR1 VENAVY and CDR2 YDSYNSRV.

The CDR3 region is CATWDDPYYKKLF. The CDR3 DNA is TGTGCCACCTGGGACGATCCTTATTATAAGAAACTCTTT. V gene TRGV3 combines with J gene TRGJ1 or TRGJ2. Trimming took 3 bases from V and 3 from J; bases not matched to a gene: 5. Germline CDR1 and CDR2: VTNTFY and YDVSTARD (reference sequence). This CDR3 has 13 amino acids.

This clone is large within its sample. V and J are TRGV8 and TRGJ1 or TRGJ2. V trimming: 4 bases; J trimming: 7 bases; junction bases outside the gene matches: 7. Germline values: CDR1 VENAVY, CDR2 YDSYNSRV. The CDR3 contains 12 residues. The CDR3, as DNA: TGTGCCACCTGGGAAACCTCCTATAAGAAACTCTTT. Translation gives CATWETSYKKLF.

As concerns this clone: Translating this DNA gives a protein that differs at residue 7 from the TCRdb one, which belongs to a much larger clone; a read error is likely, and the protein shown is this translation. The chain combines TRGV2 with TRGJP2. The CDR3 is 12 residues long. J was trimmed by 10 bases and V by 9 bases; bases with no gene match: 11. In germline, CDR1 is EGSNGY, CDR2 YDSYNSKV. The CDR3 bases are TGTGCCACCCCGGCAGGTGGTTGGATCAAGACGTTT. Translating gives CATPAGGWIKTF.

By share, this clone ranks as large. CDR3 nucleotides: TGTGCCTTGTGGGAGCCCCGGGAGACTGGTTGGTTCAAGATATTT. Protein sequence: CALWEPRETGWFKIF. The gene calls are TRGV9 and TRGJP1. In germline, CDR1 is GITISATS, CDR2 ISYDGTV (reference sequence). Losses at the gene ends were 3 bases for V and 5 bases for J; bases not matched to a gene: 9. The CDR3 length is 15 residues.

By share of the sample, this clone is large (0.1 to 1%). The V gene is TRGV2, the J gene TRGJ1 or TRGJ2. CDR1 EGSNGY and CDR2 YDSYNSKV come from the germline V gene. Trimming at V came to 3 bases and at J to 10 bases, leaving 6 bases not matched to a gene. CDR3 size: 11 residues. The CDR3 coding sequence is TGTGCCACCTGGGACTATCGCAAGAAACTCTTT. This translates into CATWDYRKKLF.

The chain combines TRGV9 with TRGJ1 or TRGJ2. Trimming removed 0 bases from V and 7 bases from J; junction bases left unmatched: 6. Germline V gives CDR1 GITISATS, CDR2 ISYDGTV (reference sequence). This CDR3 region has 13 residues. The CDR3 sequence: CALWEVLRYKKLF. The CDR3 coding sequence is TGTGCCTTGTGGGAGGTGCTTCGGTATAAGAAACTCTTT.

This clone is large in the sample. The V and J genes are TRGV3 and TRGJP2. The V segment lost 0 bases and the J segment 3 bases; nucleotides outside the gene matches: 7. The CDR3 is made up of 16 amino acids. Germline CDR1 and CDR2: VTNTFY and YDVSTARD (reference sequence). In DNA form, the CDR3 reads TGTGCCACCTGGGACAGGCCGGTGGGTAGTGATTGGATCAAGACGTTT. This sequence encodes CATWDRPVGSDWIKTF.

The V and J genes are TRGV2 and TRGJ1 or TRGJ2. The CDR3 totals 14 residues. From germline, CDR1 is EGSNGY and CDR2 YDSYNSKV. V gave up 0 bases and J gave up 10 bases; unmatched junction bases: 12. The CDR3 spells CATWDGPPSGKKLF. The CDR3 region has the DNA TGTGCCACCTGGGACGGGCCCCCCTCTGGGAAGAAACTCTTT.

This clone is termed large (0.1 to 1%). The sample has other DNA sequences that encode this CDR3 too. This rearrangement joins TRGV8 to TRGJP2. The CDR3 runs 13 residues. Looked up from germline, CDR1 is VENAVY and CDR2 is YDSYNSRV. Losses at the gene ends were 3 bases for V and 3 bases for J; bases not matched to a gene: 1. CDR3 nucleotides: TGTGCCACCTGGGATGGTAGTGATTGGATCAAGACGTTT. The encoded protein is CATWDGSDWIKTF.

The chain couples TRGV3 to TRGJ1 or TRGJ2. V gave up 2 bases and J gave up 5 bases; unmatched junction bases: 9. Per germline, CDR1 VTNTFY and CDR2 YDVSTARD (reference sequence). The CDR3 is made up of 14 amino acids. The CDR3 DNA follows: TGTGCCACCTGGGACATGTCGGAGAATTATAAGAAACTCTTT. It encodes CATWDMSENYKKLF.

The rearrangement links TRGV10 to TRGJ1 or TRGJ2. TRGV10 is flagged as an ORF with uncertain function. With 8 bases clipped from V and 0 bases from J, the junction kept 11 bases outside the gene matches. This CDR3 has 15 amino acids. CDR3 region: CAAWDYFTNYYKKLF. The CDR3 DNA sequence: TGTGCTGCGTGGGATTATTTTACGAATTATTATAAGAAACTCTTT.

Comments on this clone: One end of the junction varies from germline; a read error may be responsible. The chain is built from TRGV9 and TRGJP. The CDR3 consists of 14 residues. Germline V gene data show CDR1 as GITISATS and CDR2 as ISYDGTV (reference sequence). In DNA, the CDR3 is TGTGCCTTGTGGGAGGTGAGAGAGTTGGGCAAAAAGGTGTTC. This gives the protein CALWEVRELGKKVF.

This clone was detected only a few times. The rearrangement uses TRGV2 and TRGJP2. The ends lost 5 bases at V and 2 bases at J; junction bases unmatched: 11. Germline assignment: CDR1 EGSNGY and CDR2 YDSYNSKV. The length of the CDR3 is 16 residues. CDR3 nucleotides: TGTGCCACCTGGGCCCCCGGGAGGAGTAGTGATTGGATCAAGACGTTT. The encoded protein is CATWAPGRSSDWIKTF.

Sample share makes this clone large. The chain uses TRGV11 and TRGJ1 or TRGJ2. TRGV11 is an ORF, and what it does is uncertain. This CDR3 spans 15 amino acids. Trimming removed 0 bases from V and 0 bases from J; junction bases left unmatched: 2. Here the CDR3 DNA reads TGTGCCTGCTGGATTAGGCACATGAATTATTATAAGAAACTCTTT. It codes for CACWIRHMNYYKKLF.

A note on this clone: Possible read error: a much larger clone is one base away. This chain connects TRGV10 to TRGJP1. TRGV10 is filed as an ORF, its function uncertain. The CDR3 length is 20 residues. CDR3 in DNA: TGTGCTGCGTGGGATCCCCGACCGAATGGGGGGGAAACCACTGGTCGGTTCAAGATATTT. This encodes CAAWDPRPNGGETTGRFKIF.

The chain employs TRGV8 and TRGJ1 or TRGJ2. The CDR3 totals 12 residues. Per the germline V gene, CDR1 is VENAVY and CDR2 is YDSYNSRV. After removal of 0 bases from V and 12 bases from J, the junction contained 8 bases not matched to a gene. CDR3 in amino acids: CATWDRFIRKLF. The CDR3 coding sequence is TGTGCCACCTGGGATAGGTTTATAAGGAAACTCTTT.

This rearrangement joins TRGV3 to TRGJ1 or TRGJ2. From germline, CDR1 is VTNTFY and CDR2 YDVSTARD (reference sequence). This CDR3 contains 12 residues. V lost 3 bases to trimming and J lost 2 bases; unmatched junction nucleotides: 1. CDR3 protein: CATWDYYYKKLF. The CDR3 coding sequence is TGTGCCACCTGGGACTATTATTATAAGAAACTCTTT.

This chain joins TRGV9 and TRGJ1 or TRGJ2. The CDR3 is 11 amino acids. V lost 7 bases, J lost 7 bases, and 7 bases stayed unmatched. Germline CDR1 is GITISATS and CDR2 is ISYDGTV (reference sequence). The CDR3 DNA sequence: TGTGCCTTGTGCCGGGGATATAAGAAACTCTTT. Translating gives CALCRGYKKLF.

The chain is built from TRGV3 and TRGJ1 or TRGJ2. Germline V gene sequence: CDR1 VTNTFY, CDR2 YDVSTARD (reference sequence). The CDR3 length is 16 residues. Losses at the gene ends were 3 bases for V and 3 bases for J; bases not matched to a gene: 14. The DNA for the CDR3 is TGTGCCACCTGGGACTCAACAAAAAATTCTTATTATAAGAAACTCTTT. It specifies CATWDSTKNSYYKKLF.